The source of this T cell receptor beta chain is a study of cytomegalovirus exposure and HLA in healthy donors listed by TCRdb under 2017. In terms of the full investigation: An earlier analysis of 587 of the donors reported over 250 Gb of sequence data and some 110 million unique TCR beta sequences obtained from roughly 170 million T cells. Donor age, sex, ethnicity and CMV serostatus were collected together with the repertoire data. About 320 gigabases of sequencing data and 78 million or so unique TCR sequences were included in an early release covering several hundred HLA-typed donors. A separate validation cohort of approximately 120 different subjects was used in addition to the roughly 670-subject first cohort. The study was designed to test whether signatures of past pathogen exposure could be identified by cataloging public T cell receptors. A later genetic analysis used genome-wide SNP genotypes for about 60% of the 666 donors, treating that subset as a discovery cohort. A later analysis re-analyzed previously published TCR beta repertoires from 500 to 700 donors and added high-resolution HLA genotyping to study TCR occurrence patterns. The number of donors typed differed by locus, with roughly 629-640 for A, B, C, DRB1 and DQB1, roughly 550 for DQA1, about 610 for DPA1, and around 460 for DPB1. A handful of DR-DQ haplotypes were handled as single units for association and clustering because linkage in the cohort was strong. Among 398 genotyped donors of the cohort, an average of approximately 240,000 unique TCR beta nucleotide sequences was sequenced per donor, of which about 19% were non-productive. The study used immunosequencing to profile the T cell repertoires of around 600 subjects and linked those repertoires to cytomegalovirus serostatus. Rather than using new phenotypic data, the later analysis identified candidate immune exposures from TCR beta sequences and from how often those sequences occurred across donors. HLA typing included class I and class II loci at four-digit resolution. All discovery cohort repertoires had been generated on a single sequencing platform. Of the roughly 410 genotyped donors, 75% to 85% were placed in the genetic ancestry cluster associated with self-reported Caucasian donors. To predict cytomegalovirus infection status, the study brought together high-throughput TCR immunosequencing, statistical association of individual TCRs with disease status, and machine learning. In an earlier analysis of 587 of the donors, high-throughput TCR beta sequencing was used to judge whether each TCR beta V gene segment behaved as functional or pseudogenic.

Paper-wide results and their limitations: A cluster of highly shared sequence variants was judged likely to represent a technical artifact of the sequencing pipeline. Presence/absence analyses assumed roughly uniform sequencing depth across donors, an assumption that may not hold. Correlated functional status among segregating V segments might reflect linkage disequilibrium, but an unknown experimental factor could not be ruled out. A further reported finding was that TCR beta sequences accurately predicted the HLA-A and HLA-B alleles for most subjects in the first cohort. CMV serostatus was the only immune exposure information available for the cohort. In this cohort, only TCR beta chains were sequenced, and detectable features were limited by the absence of alpha or paired-chain data. The study listed 150 to 200 TCR beta chains as associated with cytomegalovirus. A later analysis found that TCR association rates varied across HLA loci, with DRB1 alleles showing the most associated TCRs and HLA-C alleles the fewest. It was suggested by the authors that the approach could potentially be generalized to other disease states and immunological phenotypes. Because HLA typing was unavailable for some donors at each locus, only the typed subset was used in association tests. Assigning TCR associations to individual alleles was difficult when HLA alleles, especially DR and DQ, strongly co-occurred. A later genetic analysis reported fewer N-insertions in productive TCRs among donors in an Asian-associated ancestry cluster than the roughly 650-donor mean. A later analysis associated about 17,000 TCR beta sequences with specific HLA alleles at a false discovery rate of 0.05. In a later analysis, HLA-associated TCR beta chains were found to be more clonally expanded and to have lower generation probabilities than equally common non-associated chains. Broadly in line with IMGT annotations, most TCR beta V segments showed up in productive rearrangements about 90% or about 30% of the time in an earlier analysis of several hundred of the donors. A few of the identified cytomegalovirus-associated TCR beta chains were confirmed in vitro to be specific for cytomegalovirus antigens. An association between a missense DCLRE1C variant and V-gene and J-gene trimming of TCR beta chains was found in a later genetic analysis and replicated in an independent cohort. The classifier was reported to diagnose cytomegalovirus status with high specificity and sensitivity in both the original cohort and the validation cohort. Because the 87-base-pair reads could not distinguish some IMGT-functional V segments, including TRBV6-2 and TRBV6-3, those segments were excluded. A later analysis found that most CMV-associated TCR beta chains appeared HLA-restricted, with HLA associations seemingly driven largely by CMV exposure. According to a later analysis, parvovirus B19, influenza, CMV and Epstein-Barr virus appeared linked to several top co-occurrence clusters. Most TCR sequences were seen in very few donors, while some public TCRs were found in many individuals. Seventeen rarely observed V segments, including chromosome 9 orphons, were excluded from the earlier analysis of several hundred of the donors because counts were too low.

The cohort was made up of roughly 670 healthy bone marrow donors. Cohort members were all nominally healthy when sampled, although unrecorded immune exposures were likely present. The donor tested CMV seronegative and was one of the 352 seronegative cohort members. Every donor gave a peripheral blood sample, and the peripheral blood mononuclear cells from that sample were used for TCR beta sequencing. The Qiagen DNeasy Blood Extraction Kit was used to extract genomic DNA from the blood cell samples. Library creation used the immunoSEQ multiplex PCR assay. For the multiplex PCR, a mixture combining 60 forward primers for TCR Vbeta segments and 13 reverse primers for TCR Jbeta segments was used. A multiplex PCR assay on genomic DNA amplified the CDR3 region of rearranged TCR beta genes. The Illumina HiSeq System was used to sequence the amplified TCR beta libraries as 87-base-pair reads. Per the authors' processing: A later analysis tallied 75 million to 85 million unique TCR beta chains across the 640 or so repertoires, and 10 million to 11 million of those chains were shared by two or more donors. Raw reads were error-corrected and collapsed into unique sequences by a nearest-neighbor algorithm in which closely related sequences were merged to remove PCR and sequencing errors. CDR3 sequences were aligned to IMGT reference sequences to assign V, D and J gene segments. For a sequence to be retained, a match of at least six nucleotides to both a V gene segment and a J gene segment was required. A rearrangement counted as productive if the CDR3 had no stop codons and remained in frame with V and J, and every other rearrangement counted as non-productive. Following IMGT convention, CDR3 was defined as the stretch from the second conserved V-encoded cysteine up to the conserved J-encoded phenylalanine. In an earlier analysis of 587 of the donors, sequences lacking an unambiguous match to a single V gene segment were excluded. In an earlier analysis of several hundred of the donors, V segments were called functional above 56.7% productive rearrangements and were called segregating when the between-donor standard deviation exceeded 5%. A statistical classification framework was built for diagnosing cytomegalovirus status from the catalog of TCR beta chain sequences. In a later analysis, V and J genes were assigned by comparing TCR nucleotide sequences against IMGT/GENE-DB human TR gene sequences. The TCRdist pipeline was used in a later analysis to assign CDR3 sequences and most-parsimonious VDJ recombination scenarios. In a later analysis, each TCR beta chain was defined by its CDR3 amino acid sequence together with its V-gene family, and reads without a unique V-gene family were excluded. In a later analysis, fewer than 650 highly shared, low-generation-probability nucleotide sequences were removed to address suspected cross-contamination and a sequencing artifact. A later analysis calculated a clonal expansion index for each public chain from normalized within-repertoire ranks of inferred template counts. In a later analysis, generation probabilities were computed with a VDJ recombination model fitted to out-of-frame rearrangements, and the resulting probabilities were checked against IGoR. A later analysis scored TCR-TCR, TCR-HLA and TCR-CMV co-occurrence with hypergeometric tests, applying a repertoire-size bias correction to TCR pairs. A later analysis estimated false discovery rates by permuting HLA or CMV assignments 20 times. A later analysis grouped co-occurring TCRs with DBSCAN, adding TCRdist sequence similarity when clustering within HLA-allele-positive subsets. For co-occurrence clustering, repertoires with fewer than 30,000 or more than 120,000 public chains were excluded, along with five or six repertoires with anomalous nucleotide sharing. Here the immuneACCESS table is served through TCRdb, limited to in-frame sequences with V and J called. Missing clones are a known gap in these copies; in checked studies unresolved V genes cover under half, and the rest lacks a known reason. D and trimming were read from the DNA, whereas the V and J calls and clone size are those reported in that table. In this sample the table shows approximately 120,000 clones, 75% to 80% of which occur a single time. The top ten hold roughly 6.3% of the sample.

Worth noting for this clone: Its antigen remains unidentified. Base qualities are missing; no much larger clone stands one base away.

Counted from cysteine to phenylalanine, this CDR3 has 16 amino acids. Only the CDR3 DNA stays, 48 bases, in frame from base 1. V lost 1 base and J lost 0 bases, and the count of bases not matched to a germline gene is 2. The germline V gene sets CDR1 to SNHLY and CDR2 to FYNNEI. The TCR originated in a woman aged 40 to 55 in good health and CMV-seronegative. The sample consisted of PBMCs. The V and J segments used are TRBV2 and TRBJ1-3; TRBD1 lines up with 8 middle nucleotides. The CDR3 region: CASSEEGQVSGNTIYF. The DNA sequence follows: TGTGCCAGCAGTGAAGAGGGACAGGTCTCTGGAAACACCATATATTTT. Supplemented by the reference TRBV2 and TRBJ1-3 proteins around the CDR3, the complete variable domain is EPEVTQTPSHQVTQMGQEVILRCVPISNHLYFYWYRQILGQKVEFLVSFYNNEISEKSEIFDDQFSVERPDGSNFTLKIRSTKLEDSAMYFCASSEEGQVSGNTIYFGEGSWLTVV.